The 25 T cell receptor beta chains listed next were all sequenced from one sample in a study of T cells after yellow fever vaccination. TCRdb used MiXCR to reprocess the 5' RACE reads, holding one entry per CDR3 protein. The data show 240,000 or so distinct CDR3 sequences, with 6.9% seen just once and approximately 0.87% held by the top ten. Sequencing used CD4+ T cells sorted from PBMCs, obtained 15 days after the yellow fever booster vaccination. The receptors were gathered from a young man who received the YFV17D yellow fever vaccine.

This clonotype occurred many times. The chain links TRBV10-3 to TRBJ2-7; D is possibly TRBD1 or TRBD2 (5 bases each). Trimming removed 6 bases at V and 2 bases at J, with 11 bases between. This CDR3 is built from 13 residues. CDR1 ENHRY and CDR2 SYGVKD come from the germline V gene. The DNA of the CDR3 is TGTGCCATCAGGGGGGAAGCAGCCTACGAGCAGTACTTC. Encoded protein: CAIRGEAAYEQYF.

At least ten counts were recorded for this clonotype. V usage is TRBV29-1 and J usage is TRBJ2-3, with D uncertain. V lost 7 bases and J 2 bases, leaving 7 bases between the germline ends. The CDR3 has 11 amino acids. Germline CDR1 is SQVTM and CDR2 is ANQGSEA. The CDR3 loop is CSGQNTDTQYF. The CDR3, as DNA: TGCAGCGGACAAAACACAGATACGCAGTATTTT.

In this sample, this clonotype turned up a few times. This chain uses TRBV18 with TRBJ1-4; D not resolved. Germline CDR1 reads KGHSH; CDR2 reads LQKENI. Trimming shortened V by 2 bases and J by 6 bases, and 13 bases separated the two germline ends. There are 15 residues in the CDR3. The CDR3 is CASSPYSQSYEKLFF. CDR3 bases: TGTGCCAGCTCACCATACTCGCAATCCTATGAAAAACTGTTTTTT.

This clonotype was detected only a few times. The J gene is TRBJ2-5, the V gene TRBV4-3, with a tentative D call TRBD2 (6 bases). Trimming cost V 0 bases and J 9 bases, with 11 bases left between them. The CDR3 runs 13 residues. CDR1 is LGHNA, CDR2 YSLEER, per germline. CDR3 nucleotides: TGCGCCAGCAGCCAAGATATGGGGGGAGCCCAGTACTTC. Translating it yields CASSQDMGGAQYF.

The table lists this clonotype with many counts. DNA of the CDR3: TGTGCCAGTAGTGACCCCCTGAATTATCAGCCCCAGCATTTT. As protein: CASSDPLNYQPQHF. This chain joins TRBV19 and TRBJ1-5; D is undetermined. The CDR3 contains 14 residues. V dropped 5 bases and J dropped 5 bases, with 13 bases sitting between them. From germline, CDR1 is LNHDA and CDR2 SQIVND (reference sequence).

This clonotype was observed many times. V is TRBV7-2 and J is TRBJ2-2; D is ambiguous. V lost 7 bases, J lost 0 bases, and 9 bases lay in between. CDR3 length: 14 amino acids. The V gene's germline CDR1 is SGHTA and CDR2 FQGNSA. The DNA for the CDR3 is TGTGCCAGCACCCCGCGCCCGAACACCGGGGAGCTGTTTTTT. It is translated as CASTPRPNTGELFF.

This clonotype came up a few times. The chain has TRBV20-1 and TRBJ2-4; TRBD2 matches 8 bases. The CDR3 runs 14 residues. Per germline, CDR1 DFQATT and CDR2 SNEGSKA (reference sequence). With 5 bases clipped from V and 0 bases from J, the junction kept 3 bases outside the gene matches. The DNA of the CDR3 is TGCAGTGCTGTCCTAGCGGGAGCCAAAAACATTCAGTACTTC. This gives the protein CSAVLAGAKNIQYF.

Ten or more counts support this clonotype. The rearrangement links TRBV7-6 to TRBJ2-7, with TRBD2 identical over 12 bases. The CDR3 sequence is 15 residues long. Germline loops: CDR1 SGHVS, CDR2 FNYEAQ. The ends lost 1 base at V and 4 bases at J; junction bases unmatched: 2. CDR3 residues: CASSLETSGSYEQYF. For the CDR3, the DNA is TGTGCCAGCAGCTTAGAGACTAGCGGGAGTTACGAGCAGTACTTC.

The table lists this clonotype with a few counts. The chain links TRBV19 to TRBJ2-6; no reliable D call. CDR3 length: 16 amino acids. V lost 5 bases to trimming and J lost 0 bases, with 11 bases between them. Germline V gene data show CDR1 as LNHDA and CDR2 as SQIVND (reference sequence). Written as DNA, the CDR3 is TGTGCCAGTAGTGCGGCCGATATCTCTGGGGCCAACGTCCTGACTTTC. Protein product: CASSAADISGANVLTF.

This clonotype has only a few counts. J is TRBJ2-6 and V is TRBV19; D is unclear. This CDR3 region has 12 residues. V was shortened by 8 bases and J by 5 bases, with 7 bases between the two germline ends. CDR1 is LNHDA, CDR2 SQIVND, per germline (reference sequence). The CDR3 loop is CASGRRANVLTF. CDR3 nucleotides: TGTGCCAGTGGAAGAAGGGCCAACGTCCTGACTTTC.

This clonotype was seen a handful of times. The CDR3 loop is CAINPGGNSYEQYF. The CDR3 DNA follows: TGTGCCATCAACCCGGGCGGGAACTCCTACGAGCAGTACTTC. The chain combines TRBV10-3 with TRBJ2-7; possible D gene TRBD2, 6 bases. The CDR3 is 14 amino acids. The ends were cut back, 7 bases at V and 0 bases at J, with 13 bases in the middle. CDR1 and CDR2 from the germline V gene are ENHRY and SYGVKD.

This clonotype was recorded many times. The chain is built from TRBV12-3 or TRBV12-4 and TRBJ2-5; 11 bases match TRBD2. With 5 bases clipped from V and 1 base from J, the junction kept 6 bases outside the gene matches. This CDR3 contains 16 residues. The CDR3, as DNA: TGTGCCAGCAGTCAACCGGGACTAGCGGTCCAAGAGACCCAGTACTTC. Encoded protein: CASSQPGLAVQETQYF.

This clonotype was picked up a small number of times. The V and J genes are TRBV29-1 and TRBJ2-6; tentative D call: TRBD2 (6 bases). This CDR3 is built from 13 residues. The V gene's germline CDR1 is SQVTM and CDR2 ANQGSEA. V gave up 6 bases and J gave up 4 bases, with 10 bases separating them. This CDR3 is CSVLAGGANVLTF. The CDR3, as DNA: TGCAGCGTCCTCGCGGGGGGGGCCAACGTCCTGACTTTC. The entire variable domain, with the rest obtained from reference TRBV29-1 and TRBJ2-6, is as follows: SAVISQKPSRDICQRGTSLTIQCQVDSQVTMMFWYRQQPGQSLTLIATANQGSEATYESGFVIDKFPISRPNLTFSTLTVSNMSPEDSSIYLCSVLAGGANVLTFGAGSRLTVL.

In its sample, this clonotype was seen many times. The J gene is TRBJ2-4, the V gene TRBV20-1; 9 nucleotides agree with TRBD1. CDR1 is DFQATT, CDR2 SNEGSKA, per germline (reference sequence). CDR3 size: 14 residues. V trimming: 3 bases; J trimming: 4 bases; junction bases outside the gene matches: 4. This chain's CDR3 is CSASSGQGKNIQYF. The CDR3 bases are TGCAGTGCTAGTTCGGGACAGGGAAAAAACATTCAGTACTTC.

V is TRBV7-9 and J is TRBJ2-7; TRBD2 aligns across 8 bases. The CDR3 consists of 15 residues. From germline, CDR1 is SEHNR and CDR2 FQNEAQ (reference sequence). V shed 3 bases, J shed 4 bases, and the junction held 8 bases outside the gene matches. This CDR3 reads CASSFGSGNRYEQYF. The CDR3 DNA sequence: TGTGCCAGCAGCTTTGGTAGCGGGAATCGGTACGAGCAGTACTTC.

CDR3 sequence (DNA): TGTGCCAGTAGTATATCAGGACTAGCGGGAGTTCTGACCTACAATGAGCAGTTCTTC. This codes for CASSISGLAGVLTYNEQFF. J is TRBJ2-1 and V is TRBV19, with 13 bases fitting TRBD2. CDR3 length: 19 amino acids. Germline V gene data show CDR1 as LNHDA and CDR2 as SQIVND (reference sequence). V was clipped by 2 bases and J by 2 bases; unmatched bases: 9.

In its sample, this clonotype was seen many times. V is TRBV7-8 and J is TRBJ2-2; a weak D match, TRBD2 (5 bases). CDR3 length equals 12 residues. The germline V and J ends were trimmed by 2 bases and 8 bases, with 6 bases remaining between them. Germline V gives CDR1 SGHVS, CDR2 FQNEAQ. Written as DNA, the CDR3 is TGTGCCAGCAGCTTACCGGGGGGGGAGCTGTTTTTT. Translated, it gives CASSLPGGELFF.

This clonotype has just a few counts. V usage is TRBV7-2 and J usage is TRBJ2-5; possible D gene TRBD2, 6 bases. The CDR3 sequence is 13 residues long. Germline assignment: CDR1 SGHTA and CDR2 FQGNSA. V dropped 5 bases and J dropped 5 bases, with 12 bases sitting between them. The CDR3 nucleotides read TGTGCCAGCAGCCGGGAGTGGGGTGAGACCCAGTACTTC. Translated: CASSREWGETQYF.

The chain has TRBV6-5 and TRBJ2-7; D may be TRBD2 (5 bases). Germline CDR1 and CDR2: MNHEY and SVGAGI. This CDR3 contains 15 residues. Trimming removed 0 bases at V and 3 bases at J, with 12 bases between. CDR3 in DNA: TGTGCCAGCAGTTACTCGAGGGATGCGGTCTACGAGCAGTACTTC. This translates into CASSYSRDAVYEQYF.

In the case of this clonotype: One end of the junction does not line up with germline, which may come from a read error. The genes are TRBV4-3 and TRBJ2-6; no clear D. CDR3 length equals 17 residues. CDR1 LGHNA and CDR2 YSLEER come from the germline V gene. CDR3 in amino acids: CSSSQDSRSSGANVLTF. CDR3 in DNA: TGCTCCAGCAGCCAAGATTCTCGTAGCTCTGGGGCCAACGTCCTGACTTTC.

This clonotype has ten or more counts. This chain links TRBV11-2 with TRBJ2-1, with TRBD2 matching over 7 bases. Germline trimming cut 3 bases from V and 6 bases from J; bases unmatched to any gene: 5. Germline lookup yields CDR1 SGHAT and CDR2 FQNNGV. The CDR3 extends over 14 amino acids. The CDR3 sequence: CASSFGGSLNEQFF. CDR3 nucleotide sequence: TGTGCCAGCAGCTTTGGCGGGAGTCTCAATGAGCAGTTCTTC.

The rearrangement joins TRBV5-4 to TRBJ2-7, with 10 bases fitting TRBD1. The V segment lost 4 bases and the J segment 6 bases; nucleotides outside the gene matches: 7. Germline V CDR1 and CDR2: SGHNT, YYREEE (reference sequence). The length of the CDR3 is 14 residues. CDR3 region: CASSRGQGFGEQYF. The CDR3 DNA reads TGTGCCAGCAGCCGGGGACAGGGGTTTGGCGAGCAGTACTTC.

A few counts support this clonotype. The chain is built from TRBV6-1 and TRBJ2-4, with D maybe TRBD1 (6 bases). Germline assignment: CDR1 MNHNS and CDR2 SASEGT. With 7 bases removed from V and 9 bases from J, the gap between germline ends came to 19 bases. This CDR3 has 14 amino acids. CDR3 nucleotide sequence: TGTGCCAGCACCCCAGGGGCCCCCGGAGGCATTCAGTACTTC. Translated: CASTPGAPGGIQYF.

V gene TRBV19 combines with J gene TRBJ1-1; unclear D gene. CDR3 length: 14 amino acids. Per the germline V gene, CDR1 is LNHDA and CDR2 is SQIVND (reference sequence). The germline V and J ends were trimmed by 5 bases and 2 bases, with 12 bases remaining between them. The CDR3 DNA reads TGTGCCAGTAGTTCTCCCGGGGTAAACACTGAAGCTTTCTTT. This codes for CASSSPGVNTEAFF. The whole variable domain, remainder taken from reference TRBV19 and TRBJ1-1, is DGGITQSPKYLFRKEGQNVTLSCEQNLNHDAMYWYRQDPGQGLRLIYYSQIVNDFQKGDIAEGYSVSREKKESFPLTVTSAQKNPTAFYLCASSSPGVNTEAFFGQGTRLTVV.

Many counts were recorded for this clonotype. The CDR3 sequence is CASSFQGGFYNEQFF. The CDR3 DNA follows: TGTGCCAGCAGTTTTCAGGGGGGATTCTACAATGAGCAGTTCTTC. The rearrangement links TRBV6-5 to TRBJ2-1, with D maybe TRBD1 (7 bases). Germline values: CDR1 MNHEY, CDR2 SVGAGI. The CDR3 consists of 15 residues. Trimming stripped 4 bases from V and 3 bases from J, with 13 bases between.